The 24 T cell receptor beta chains below all came from one sample that was sequenced in a study of long-term antiretroviral therapy in people with HIV. Run at survey level, the immunoSEQ assay was version v3.0. Measured with immunoSEQ multiplex PCR; TCRdb has only the in-frame clones, and not every one. The table shows fewer than 40,000 clones, with about 96% occurring only once. Source: unsorted PBMCs, taken 6.9 years after starting antiretroviral therapy. The receptors were gathered from a man aged 25 to 45 with HIV.

This chain links TRBV10-3 with TRBJ2-3, with 12 bases lining up with TRBD1. CDR1 ENHRY and CDR2 SYGVKD come from the germline V gene. Trimming removed 0 bases from V and 5 bases from J; junction bases left unmatched: 3. CDR3 length equals 16 residues. The CDR3 nucleotides are TGTGCCATCAGTGAGTCTGGGACAGGGGGCTTAGATACGCAGTATTTT. Translated, it gives CAISESGTGGLDTQYF.

V gene TRBV27 combines with J gene TRBJ2-2, with a weak D call TRBD2 (5 bases). The CDR3 has 14 amino acids. V lost 3 bases, J lost 5 bases, and 10 bases lay in between. Germline-derived CDR1 and CDR2 are MNHEY and SMNVEV (reference sequence). Here the CDR3 reads CASSFTWETGELFF. CDR3 DNA sequence: TGTGCCAGCAGTTTTACGTGGGAGACCGGGGAGCTGTTTTTT.

This chain links TRBV7-3 with TRBJ1-1, with 7 bases lining up with TRBD1. V lost 5 bases and J lost 5; bases outside the gene matches: 11. The germline V gene has CDR1 SGHTA and CDR2 FQGTGA. The CDR3 totals 15 residues. CDR3 in DNA: TGTGCCAGCAGCACTGCGGGCAGGGGGTTTACTGAAGCTTTCTTT. Protein sequence: CASSTAGRGFTEAFF.

The table lists this clone with a few counts. The chain combines TRBV7-3 with TRBJ1-1, with TRBD1 as a possible D gene (5 bases). V lost 5 bases and J lost 2, with 18 bases in between. Germline CDR1 reads SGHTA; CDR2 reads FQGTGA. This CDR3 is 16 amino acids long. CDR3 sequence (DNA): TGTGCCAGCAGCCTCAGCCCCGGGACCGCAAACACTGAAGCTTTCTTT. This sequence encodes CASSLSPGTANTEAFF.

The gene calls are TRBV7-8 and TRBJ2-5, with TRBD1 matching over 8 bases. Germline V lookup: CDR1 SGHVS, CDR2 FQNEAQ. The CDR3 loop spans 18 amino acids. With V trimmed by 5 bases and J by 0 bases, 14 bases remained unmatched. CDR3 region: CASSTRQGQAYYQETQYF. The CDR3 DNA is TGTGCCAGCAGCACAAGACAGGGGCAGGCGTATTACCAAGAGACCCAGTACTTC.

The chain couples TRBV5-1 to TRBJ2-1, with 9 nucleotides matching TRBD1. Germline values: CDR1 SGHRS, CDR2 YFSETQ. V gave up 4 bases and J gave up 9 bases; unmatched junction bases: 5. The CDR3 runs 13 residues. CDR3 region: CASSHRGPAEQFF. For the CDR3, the DNA is TGCGCCAGCAGCCACAGGGGGCCTGCTGAGCAGTTCTTC.

The chain is built from TRBV4-3 and TRBJ2-3; 7 nucleotides line up with TRBD1. There are 16 residues in the CDR3. Germline values: CDR1 LGHNA, CDR2 YSLEER. With 3 bases clipped from V and 2 bases from J, the junction kept 8 bases outside the gene matches. CDR3 loop: CASSQKGAGLTDTQYF. The CDR3 coding sequence is TGCGCCAGCAGCCAGAAGGGGGCAGGGCTCACAGATACGCAGTATTTT.

V and J are TRBV11-1 and TRBJ2-7; 9 bases agree with TRBD1. With V trimmed by 5 bases and J by 7 bases, 9 bases remained unmatched. The CDR3 is 14 amino acids. The germline V gene encodes CDR1 SGHAT and CDR2 FQDESV (reference sequence). In DNA form, the CDR3 reads TGTGCCAGCAGCGAAGACAGGGGGAGGACTGAGCAGTACTTC. Amino acids: CASSEDRGRTEQYF.

For the CDR3, the DNA is TGTGCCAGCAGCTTAACTACCGACGGGACAGATACGCAGTATTTT. Its protein product is CASSLTTDGTDTQYF. The rearrangement joins TRBV7-3 to TRBJ2-3; D call uncertain. The germline CDR1 and CDR2 sequences are SGHTA and FQGTGA. The CDR3 length is 15 residues. V was clipped by 0 bases and J by 3 bases, with 10 bases between them.

The chain recombines TRBV18 with TRBJ2-6; no clear D gene. Between the trimmed V and J ends, which lost 2 bases and 1 base, there was a span of 6 bases. This CDR3 has 15 amino acids. Germline V gene data show CDR1 as KGHSH and CDR2 as LQKENI. CDR3 amino acids: CASSPGFSGANVLTF. The CDR3 DNA reads as TGTGCCAGCTCACCAGGTTTTTCTGGGGCCAACGTCCTGACTTTC.

In its sample, this clone was seen once. The rearrangement joins TRBV14 to TRBJ2-1; D unresolved. Germline V gene data show CDR1 as SGHDN and CDR2 as FVKESK. V was trimmed by 0 bases and J by 6 bases, leaving 9 bases between them. CDR3 length: 14 residues. In DNA form, the CDR3 reads TGTGCCAGCAGCCAAGATGGGCGCCTCAATGAGCAGTTCTTC. It codes for CASSQDGRLNEQFF.

The CDR3 DNA is TGTGCCACCACCAAGGGGGACAGGGACAACGAGCAGTACTTC. Its translation is CATTKGDRDNEQYF. V is TRBV15 and J is TRBJ2-7; 9 bases are a match to TRBD1. The junction had 9 bases not matched to a gene; V was cut back by 7 bases and J by 5 bases. The CDR3 runs 14 residues. Germline lookup yields CDR1 LNHNV and CDR2 YYDKDF (reference sequence).

The chain joins TRBV23-1 to TRBJ2-7; D not resolved. TRBV23-1 carries the ORF label, with uncertain function. Trimming took 5 bases from V and 2 from J, leaving 13 bases between them. This CDR3 has 14 amino acids. The CDR3 here is CASSNHGRAYEQYF. As DNA, the CDR3 is TGCGCCAGCAGTAACCACGGCCGAGCCTACGAGCAGTACTTC.

The chain carries TRBV10-3 and TRBJ2-3, with D perhaps matching TRBD1 (6 bases). Germline lookup yields CDR1 ENHRY and CDR2 SYGVKD. The CDR3 spans 15 residues. V was cut by 7 bases and J by 6 bases, with 20 bases left in between. CDR3 sequence: CAIMEHPSGVDTQYF. The CDR3 DNA reads as TGTGCCATCATGGAGCACCCCTCAGGGGTGGATACGCAGTATTTT.

This chain joins TRBV10-1 and TRBJ2-7; D is undetermined. V was shortened by 11 bases and J by 4 bases, with 9 bases between the two germline ends. Germline CDR1 reads WNHNN; CDR2 reads SYGVQD (reference sequence). The CDR3 extends over 10 amino acids. The DNA for the CDR3 is TGCGCCTCACAATGGTACGAGCAGTACTTC. Its protein product is CASQWYEQYF.

The V call is TRBV6-5, the J call TRBJ1-1; maybe TRBD1 (5 bases). In germline, CDR1 is MNHEY, CDR2 SVGAGI. This CDR3 spans 13 amino acids. The CDR3 reads CASITGVNTEAFF. The CDR3 coding sequence is TGTGCTTCAATCACGGGGGTTAACACTGAAGCTTTCTTT.

This chain links TRBV25-1 with TRBJ2-7, with D possibly TRBD2 on 5 matching bases. The CDR3 runs 14 residues. V lost 4 bases and J lost 2, with 12 bases in between. Germline-derived CDR1 and CDR2 are MGHDK and SYGVNS. CDR3 sequence reads: CASSGGLGPYEQYF. The CDR3 DNA reads as TGTGCCAGCAGTGGAGGGCTGGGCCCCTACGAGCAGTACTTC.

The rearrangement links TRBV9 to TRBJ2-7; D remains ambiguous. The V gene's germline CDR1 is SGDLS and CDR2 YYNGEE. The CDR3 has 13 amino acids. Trimming cost V 0 bases and J 4 bases, with 8 bases left between them. CDR3 protein: CASSVELGYEQYF. As DNA, the CDR3 is TGTGCCAGCAGCGTAGAGCTGGGATACGAGCAGTACTTC.

J is TRBJ2-1 and V is TRBV6-6; maybe TRBD2 (6 bases). V gave up 0 bases and J gave up 7 bases, with 13 bases separating them. Germline V gene lookup returns CDR1 MNHNY and CDR2 SVGAGI (reference sequence). The CDR3 loop spans 15 amino acids. The CDR3: CASSYSKARGNEQFF. The CDR3 nucleotides are TGTGCCAGCAGTTACTCGAAGGCCCGGGGGAATGAGCAGTTCTTC.

V gene TRBV5-6 combines with J gene TRBJ1-3; D remains unclear. With 8 bases removed from V and 0 bases from J, the gap between germline ends came to 15 bases. The CDR3 loop spans 15 amino acids. Germline CDR1 is SGHDT and CDR2 is YYEEEE. CDR3 residues: CASESHSTSGNTIYF. The CDR3 DNA follows: TGTGCCAGTGAAAGCCATAGTACCTCTGGAAACACCATATATTTT.

CDR3 nucleotides: TGTGCCAGCAGGACTTCCGAGGAGACCCAGTACTTC. It translates to CASRTSEETQYF. V is TRBV21-1 and J is TRBJ2-5; the table's D call TRBD2 went unverified against the DNA. TRBV21-1 is described as a pseudogene. The CDR3 totals 12 residues.

The chain is built from TRBV7-3 and TRBJ2-2, with 9 bases aligning to TRBD2. The CDR3 is made up of 17 amino acids. Germline CDR1 SGHTA, CDR2 FQGTGA. Trimming at V came to 1 base and at J to 0 bases, leaving 3 bases not matched to a gene. The CDR3 is CASSLRPSGTNTGELFF. The CDR3 coding sequence is TGTGCCAGCAGCTTAAGGCCTAGCGGGACGAACACCGGGGAGCTGTTTTTT.

The chain employs TRBV19 and TRBJ2-3, with 10 bases matching TRBD2. CDR1 LNHDA and CDR2 SQIVND come from the germline V gene (reference sequence). After removal of 6 bases from V and 4 bases from J, the junction contained 4 bases not matched to a gene. The CDR3 runs to 14 residues. The CDR3, as DNA: TGTGCCAGTAGAGCTAGCGGGGGCGCAGATACGCAGTATTTT. Protein sequence: CASRASGGADTQYF. The full variable domain, rest sourced from reference TRBV19 and TRBJ2-3, is DGGITQSPKYLFRKEGQNVTLSCEQNLNHDAMYWYRQDPGQGLRLIYYSQIVNDFQKGDIAEGYSVSREKKESFPLTVTSAQKNPTAFYLCASRASGGADTQYFGPGTRLTVL.

This clone was observed a single time. The CDR3 sequence: CASSDESYEQYF. CDR3 bases: TGTGCCAGCAGTGACGAGAGTTACGAGCAGTACTTC. The V and J genes are TRBV6-1 and TRBJ2-7; D gene uncertain. CDR3 length: 12 amino acids. Germline V gives CDR1 MNHNS, CDR2 SASEGT. The V and J ends lost 3 bases and 4 bases respectively, with 7 bases between them.